This TCR beta chain is drawn from a study of vaccination and CD4 T cells after COVID-19. Regarding the study as a whole: There was no significant change from roughly 21 to 40 median reactive clonotypes.

With 6 bases removed from V and 0 bases from J, the gap between germline ends came to 9 bases. CDR1 and CDR2 (germline): MNHEY, SVGEGT. The CDR3 consists of 14 residues. With regard to this clonotype: Its specificity is not known.

MiXCR, applied by TCRdb to the PCR reads, yields one record per CDR3 protein. The table includes some 21,000 distinct CDR3 sequences, around three fifths detected once. The specimen comprised CD4+ T cells from blood, sampled before SARS-CoV-2 vaccination. The clonotype originates from a human donor who had recovered from COVID-19. The chain recombines TRBV6-2 or TRBV6-3 with TRBJ1-5; D is uncertain. CDR3 region: CASRNSDSNQPQHF. As DNA, the CDR3 is TGTGCCAGCAGAAACAGCGATAGCAATCAGCCCCAGCATTTT.